These T cell receptor beta chains were read from a single sample in a study of Graves' ophthalmopathy and Graves' hyperthyroidism. TCRdb passed the multiplex PCR reads through MiXCR, listing each CDR3 protein once. Among over a million distinct CDR3 sequences listed, about two fifths were seen once. Sequencing was done on a sample of peripheral blood or thyroid tissue (not recorded which). These receptors were obtained from an adult man with Graves' hyperthyroidism. Both conserved end residues are part of each CDR3. The D gene is left open where the match is weak. Clone size is given for some rows only: seen once, a few or many times, or a class if the clone is expanded.

J gene: TRBJ2-7
V gene: TRBV6-5
clone size: few
D gene: .
CDR3 DNA: TGTGCCAGCACTACCTTACAGGTGGGGGACAAACTTGACGAGCAGTACTTC
CDR3 protein: CASTTLQVGDKLDEQYF

J gene: TRBJ2-7
V gene: TRBV29-1
clone size: many
D gene: .
CDR3 DNA: TGCAGCGTTGGGGACGTATCCTACGAGCAGTACTTC
CDR3 protein: CSVGDVSYEQYF

J gene: TRBJ1-1
V gene: TRBV12-3/TRBV12-4
clone size: .
D gene: .
CDR3 DNA: TGTGCCAGCAGTCCCCTGCGCCCCCGGGGCACTGAAGCTTTCTTT
CDR3 protein: CASSPLRPRGTEAFF

J gene: TRBJ2-7
V gene: TRBV2
clone size: .
D gene: .
CDR3 DNA: TGTGCCAGCAGCATCGGCTACGAGCAGTGCTTC
CDR3 protein: CASSIGYEQCF

J gene: TRBJ2-2
V gene: TRBV7-2
clone size: .
D gene: .
CDR3 DNA: TGTGCCAGCAGCTGGACTTCCTCGAGCACCGGGGAGCTGTTTTTT
CDR3 protein: CASSWTSSSTGELFF

J gene: TRBJ2-7
V gene: TRBV20-1
clone size: few
D gene: .
CDR3 DNA: TGCAGCGTTGCGGACAGCGGCTACGAGCAGTACTTC
CDR3 protein: CSVADSGYEQYF

J gene: TRBJ2-7
V gene: TRBV5-1
clone size: few
D gene: TRBD1
CDR3 DNA: TGCGCCAGCAGCTTGGTTCCAGGGGGCTCCTACGAGCAGTACTTC
CDR3 protein: CASSLVPGGSYEQYF

J gene: TRBJ1-5
V gene: TRBV9
clone size: many
D gene: .
CDR3 DNA: TGTGCCAGCAGCGTAGCAGAAGAACAGCCCCAGCATTTT
CDR3 protein: CASSVAEEQPQHF

J gene: TRBJ1-1
V gene: TRBV6-2/TRBV6-3
clone size: many
D gene: .
CDR3 DNA: TGTGCCAGCAGCTCCCGAATGAACACTGAAGCTTTCTTT
CDR3 protein: CASSSRMNTEAFF

J gene: TRBJ1-5
V gene: TRBV7-8
clone size: .
D gene: TRBD1
CDR3 DNA: TGTGCCAGCAGCTTAGCGGGGGGACAGGGGGCTCAGCCCCAGCATTTT
CDR3 protein: CASSLAGGQGAQPQHF

J gene: TRBJ1-1
V gene: TRBV29-1
clone size: many
D gene: .
CDR3 DNA: TGCAGCGTCGGTAGTTACAGGGCCCCCGGGAACACTGAAGCTTTCTTT
CDR3 protein: CSVGSYRAPGNTEAFF

J gene: TRBJ1-3
V gene: TRBV7-9
clone size: few
D gene: TRBD1
CDR3 DNA: TGTGCCAGCAGCACCACAGGGGGCGGTGACACCATATATTTT
CDR3 protein: CASSTTGGGDTIYF

J gene: TRBJ1-5
V gene: TRBV12-3/TRBV12-4
clone size: few
D gene: .
CDR3 DNA: TGTGCCAGCAGTTCAACACCGTTGGGGGGGTATCAGCCCCAGCATTTT
CDR3 protein: CASSSTPLGGYQPQHF

J gene: TRBJ1-6
V gene: TRBV25-1
clone size: many
D gene: .
CDR3 DNA: TGTGCCAGCAGGACCATGTCTGGGGTGAATTCACCCCTCCACTTT
CDR3 protein: CASRTMSGVNSPLHF

J gene: TRBJ1-1
V gene: TRBV6-1
clone size: .
D gene: TRBD1
CDR3 DNA: TGTGCCAGCATGACAGGGGGCGCGAACACTGAAGCTTTCTTT
CDR3 protein: CASMTGGANTEAFF

J gene: TRBJ2-7
V gene: TRBV10-2
clone size: .
D gene: .
CDR3 DNA: TGCGCCAGCAGTGACTTGCGGGGCAACTACGAGCAGTACTTC
CDR3 protein: CASSDLRGNYEQYF

J gene: TRBJ1-2
V gene: TRBV12-3/TRBV12-4
clone size: .
D gene: TRBD1
CDR3 DNA: TGTGCCAGCAGTTTATCGGGGACAGGGGGCGGATATGGCTACACCTTC
CDR3 protein: CASSLSGTGGGYGYTF

J gene: TRBJ1-6
V gene: TRBV7-2
clone size: many
D gene: .
CDR3 DNA: TGTGCCAGCAGCTCGCAGGGTCCGGGTTCACCCCTCCACTTT
CDR3 protein: CASSSQGPGSPLHF

J gene: TRBJ2-5
V gene: TRBV2
clone size: many
D gene: .
CDR3 DNA: TGTGCCAGCAGTGAAAACAGCGTACAAGAGACCCAGTACTTC
CDR3 protein: CASSENSVQETQYF

J gene: TRBJ2-7
V gene: TRBV7-9
clone size: few
D gene: TRBD1
CDR3 DNA: TGTGCCAGCAGCCCCGAGGGGAACAGGGGATTTGGCGAGCAGTACTTC
CDR3 protein: CASSPEGNRGFGEQYF

J gene: TRBJ2-7
V gene: TRBV2
clone size: many
D gene: TRBD2
CDR3 DNA: TGTGCCAGCACGCGGGAGGGCGCCTCCTACGAGCAGTACTTC
CDR3 protein: CASTREGASYEQYF

J gene: TRBJ1-4
V gene: TRBV20-1
clone size: many
D gene: TRBD1
CDR3 DNA: TGCAGTGCCCTGGGCCATACAGGGGGCTACGAAAAACTGTTTTTT
CDR3 protein: CSALGHTGGYEKLFF

J gene: TRBJ1-1
V gene: TRBV7-9
clone size: many
D gene: TRBD1
CDR3 DNA: TGTGCCAGCAGCTTAGGGGGGGACAGGTCGGAGGCTTTCTTT
CDR3 protein: CASSLGGDRSEAFF

J gene: TRBJ2-5
V gene: TRBV9
clone size: few
D gene: TRBD2
CDR3 DNA: TGTGCCAGCAGCGTGGGGGAGCGGGGGGGGGGCCAAGAGACCCAGTACTTC
CDR3 protein: CASSVGERGGGQETQYF

J gene: TRBJ2-5
V gene: TRBV12-3/TRBV12-4
clone size: .
D gene: TRBD2
CDR3 DNA: TGTGCCAGCAGTTTTAGGACTAGCGGGGGCCAAGAGACCCAGTACTTC
CDR3 protein: CASSFRTSGGQETQYF

J gene: TRBJ1-1
V gene: TRBV9
clone size: .
D gene: TRBD1
CDR3 DNA: TGTGCCAGCAGCGTTGTGGCAGGGGGTAGGGTGAACACTGAAGCTTTCTTT
CDR3 protein: CASSVVAGGRVNTEAFF

J gene: TRBJ2-2
V gene: TRBV7-2
clone size: .
D gene: .
CDR3 DNA: TGTGCCGGCAGCTCCGTCGGCGGGTTGAACACCGGGGAGCTGTTTTTT
CDR3 protein: CAGSSVGGLNTGELFF

J gene: TRBJ1-5
V gene: TRBV10-3
clone size: many
D gene: .
CDR3 DNA: TGTGCCATCAGTGAGTCGGAGCCTTGGCAGCCCCAGCATTTT
CDR3 protein: CAISESEPWQPQHF

J gene: TRBJ1-4
V gene: TRBV20-1
clone size: .
D gene: .
CDR3 DNA: TGCAGTGCTAGAACAAGCTCAGGGGTTGCCAATGAAAAACTGTTTTTT
CDR3 protein: CSARTSSGVANEKLFF

J gene: TRBJ2-1
V gene: TRBV7-6
clone size: .
D gene: TRBD2
CDR3 DNA: TGTGCCAGCAGATCTAGCGGCTCCTACAATGAGCAGTTCTTC
CDR3 protein: CASRSSGSYNEQFF

J gene: TRBJ1-2
V gene: TRBV7-9
clone size: many
D gene: .
CDR3 DNA: TGTGCCAGCAGCTTATCTCCTCCGTATGGCTACACCTTC
CDR3 protein: CASSLSPPYGYTF

J gene: TRBJ2-2
V gene: TRBV5-1
clone size: .
D gene: .
CDR3 DNA: TGCGCCAGCAGCTTGGGTTCCCACTTCGCGAACACCGGGGAGCTGTTTTTT
CDR3 protein: CASSLGSHFANTGELFF

J gene: TRBJ1-4
V gene: TRBV7-6
clone size: many
D gene: TRBD1
CDR3 DNA: TGTGCCAGCAGCTCCGAGGGACAGCCTAATGAAAAACTGTTTTTT
CDR3 protein: CASSSEGQPNEKLFF

J gene: TRBJ2-7
V gene: TRBV7-2
clone size: .
D gene: TRBD1
CDR3 DNA: TGTGCCAGTACTTTAGACAGGGGGGCAGGGGGCTACTCCTACGAGCAGTACTTC
CDR3 protein: CASTLDRGAGGYSYEQYF

J gene: TRBJ1-5
V gene: TRBV2
clone size: many
D gene: .
CDR3 DNA: TGTGCCAGCAGCCCTTGGCTTCCGGGGCAGCCCCAGCATTTT
CDR3 protein: CASSPWLPGQPQHF